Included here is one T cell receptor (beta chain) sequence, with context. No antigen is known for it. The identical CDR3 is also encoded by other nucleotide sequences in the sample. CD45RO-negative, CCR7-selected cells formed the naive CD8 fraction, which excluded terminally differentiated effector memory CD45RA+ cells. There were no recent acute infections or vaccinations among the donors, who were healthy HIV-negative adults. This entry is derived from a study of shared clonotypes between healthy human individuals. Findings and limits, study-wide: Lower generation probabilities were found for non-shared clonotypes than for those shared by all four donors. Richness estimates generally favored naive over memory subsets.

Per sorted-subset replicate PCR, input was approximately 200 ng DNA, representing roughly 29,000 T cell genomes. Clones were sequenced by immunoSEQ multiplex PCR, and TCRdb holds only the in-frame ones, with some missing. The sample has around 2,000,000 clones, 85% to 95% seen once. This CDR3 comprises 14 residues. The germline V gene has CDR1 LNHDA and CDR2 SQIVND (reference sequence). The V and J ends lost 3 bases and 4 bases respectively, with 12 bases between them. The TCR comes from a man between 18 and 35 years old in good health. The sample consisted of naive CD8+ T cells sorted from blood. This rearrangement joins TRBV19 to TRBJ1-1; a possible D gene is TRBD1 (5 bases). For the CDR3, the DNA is TGTGCCAGTAGTATGGGGGAAGGAAGCACTGAAGCTTTCTTT. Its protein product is CASSMGEGSTEAFF.